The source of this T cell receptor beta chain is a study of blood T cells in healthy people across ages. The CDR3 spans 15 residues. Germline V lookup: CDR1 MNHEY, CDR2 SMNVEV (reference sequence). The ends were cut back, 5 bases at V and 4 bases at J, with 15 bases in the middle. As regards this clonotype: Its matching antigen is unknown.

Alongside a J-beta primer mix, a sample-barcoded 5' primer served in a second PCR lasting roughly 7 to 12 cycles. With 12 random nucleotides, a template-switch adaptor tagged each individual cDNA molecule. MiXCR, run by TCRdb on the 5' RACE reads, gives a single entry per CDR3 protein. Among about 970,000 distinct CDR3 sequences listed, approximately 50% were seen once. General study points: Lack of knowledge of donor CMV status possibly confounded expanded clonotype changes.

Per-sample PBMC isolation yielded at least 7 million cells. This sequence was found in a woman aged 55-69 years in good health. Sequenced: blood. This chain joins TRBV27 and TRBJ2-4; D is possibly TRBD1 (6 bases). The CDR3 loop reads CASSPHRDTKNIQYF. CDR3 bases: TGTGCCAGCAGTCCCCATAGGGACACAAAAAACATTCAGTACTTC.